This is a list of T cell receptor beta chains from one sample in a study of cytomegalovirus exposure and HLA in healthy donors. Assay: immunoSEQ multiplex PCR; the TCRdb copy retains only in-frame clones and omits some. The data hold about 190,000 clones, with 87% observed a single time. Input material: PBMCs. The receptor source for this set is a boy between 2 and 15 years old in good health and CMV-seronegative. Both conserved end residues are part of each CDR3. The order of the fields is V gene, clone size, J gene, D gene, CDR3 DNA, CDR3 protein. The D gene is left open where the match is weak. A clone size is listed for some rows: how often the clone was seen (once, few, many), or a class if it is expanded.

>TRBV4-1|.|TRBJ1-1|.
TGCGCCAGCAGCCAAGATCCCGGGAACACTGAAGCTTTCTTT
CASSQDPGNTEAFF
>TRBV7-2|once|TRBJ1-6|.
TGTGCCAGCAGCTTAGGGGCAGAAAGGAATTCACCCCTCCACTTT
CASSLGAERNSPLHF
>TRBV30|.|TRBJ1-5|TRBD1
TGTGCCTGGGGAGGACAGGATCAGCCCCAGCATTTT
CAWGGQDQPQHF
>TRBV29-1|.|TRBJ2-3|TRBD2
TGCAGCGTCCTTGGGACTAGCGGGGGGGATAGCACAGATACGCAGTATTTT
CSVLGTSGGDSTDTQYF
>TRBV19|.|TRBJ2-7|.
TGTGCCAACAGGTTTTTCTACGAGCAGTACTTC
CANRFFYEQYF
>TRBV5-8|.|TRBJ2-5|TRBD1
TGTGCCAGCAGTAGCCCGGACAGGGTCCAAGAGACCCAGTACTTC
CASSSPDRVQETQYF
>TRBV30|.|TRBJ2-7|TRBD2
TGTGCCTGGGGGAAGTATGGGACTAGTACCTACGAGCAGTACTTC
CAWGKYGTSTYEQYF
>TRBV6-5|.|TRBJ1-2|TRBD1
TGTGCCAGCAGTCCAACAGGGGTAGGGTACTATGGCTACACCTTC
CASSPTGVGYYGYTF
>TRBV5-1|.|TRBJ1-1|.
TGCGCCAGCAAGCCGAAAGGGGATTTGCTGTCTGAAGCTTTCTTT
CASKPKGDLLSEAFF
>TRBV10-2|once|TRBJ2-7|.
TGCGCCAGCAATCAGGGTTTTGGCTACGAGCAGTACTTC
CASNQGFGYEQYF
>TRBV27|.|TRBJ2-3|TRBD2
TGTGCCAGCAGTCCTGGGACTAGCGTCACGGATACGCAGTATTTT
CASSPGTSVTDTQYF
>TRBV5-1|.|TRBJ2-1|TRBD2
TGCGCCAGCAGCCTGAGTGGTAGCGGGGGAAGCTCCTACAATGAGCAGTTCTTC
CASSLSGSGGSSYNEQFF
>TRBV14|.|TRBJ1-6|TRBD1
TGTGCCAGCAGCCAGGGGGGGACAGGGGGGAATTCACCCCTCCACTTT
CASSQGGTGGNSPLHF
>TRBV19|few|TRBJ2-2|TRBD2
TGTGCCAGTAACCGGGAGGTAGGAACCGGGGAGCTGTTTTTT
CASNREVGTGELFF
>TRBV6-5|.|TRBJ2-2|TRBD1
TGTGCCACCGGACAGGGGCCCTCTTACACCGGGGAGCTGTTTTTT
CATGQGPSYTGELFF
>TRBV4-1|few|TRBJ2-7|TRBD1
TGCGCCAGCACTCCCGACAGGGCGCCCTACGAGCAGTACTTC
CASTPDRAPYEQYF
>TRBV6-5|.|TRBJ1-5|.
TGTGCCAGCAGCGGACAAAGCAATCAGCCCCAGCATTTT
CASSGQSNQPQHF
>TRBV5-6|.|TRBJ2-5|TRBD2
TGTGCCAGCAGCTCCATTCCACTAGCGGGGGGGCAAGAGACCCAGTACTTC
CASSSIPLAGGQETQYF
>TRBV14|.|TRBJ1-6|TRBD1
TGTGCCAGCAGTCCGGGGACAGGGGTTAATTCACCCCTCCACTTT
CASSPGTGVNSPLHF
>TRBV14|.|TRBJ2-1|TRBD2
TGTGCCAGCAGCCAAGGCCCCCGGGGGGTTTACAATGAGCAGTTCTTC
CASSQGPRGVYNEQFF
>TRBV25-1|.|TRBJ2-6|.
TGTGCCAGCAGTGGAAGCGCTGGGTGGGCCAACGTCCTGACTTTC
CASSGSAGWANVLTF
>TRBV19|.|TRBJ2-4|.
TGTGCCAGTAGTATAGGTCGCGGTACGACGGACATTCAGTACTTC
CASSIGRGTTDIQYF
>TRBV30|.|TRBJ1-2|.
TGTGCCTGGGCGGGAGTACAGGGCTACGGCTACACCTTC
CAWAGVQGYGYTF
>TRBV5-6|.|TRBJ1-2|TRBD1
TGTGCCAGCAGCCTGGGTAGGACAGGGACCTACCACTATGGCTACACCTTC
CASSLGRTGTYHYGYTF
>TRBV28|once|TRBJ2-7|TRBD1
TGTGCCAGCACCGGGACAGACTCCTACGAGCAGTACTTC
CASTGTDSYEQYF
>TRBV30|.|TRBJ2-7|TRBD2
TGTGCCTGGAGAATTGCCGGGGGGAACGAGCAGTACTTC
CAWRIAGGNEQYF
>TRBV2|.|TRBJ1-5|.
TGTGCCAGCAGACCCCCAGGGCTGCGCAATCAGCCCCAGCATTTT
CASRPPGLRNQPQHF
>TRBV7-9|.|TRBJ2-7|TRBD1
TGTGCCAGCCGGGACAGTTCCTACGAGCAGTACTTC
CASRDSSYEQYF
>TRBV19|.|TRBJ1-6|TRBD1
TGTGCCAGTAGTATCCGGGACAGTAGAGGGGGTTCACCCCTCCACTTT
CASSIRDSRGGSPLHF
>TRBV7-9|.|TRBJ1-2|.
TGTGCCAGCAGCCTAGCAACCAGTGGCTACACCTTC
CASSLATSGYTF
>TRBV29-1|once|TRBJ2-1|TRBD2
TGCAGCGTCAAGGGACTAGCGGGAGAGTATGAGCAGTTCTTC
CSVKGLAGEYEQFF
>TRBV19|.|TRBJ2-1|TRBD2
TGTGCCAGTAGTATAGATCAGGGGACTAGCGGGAGATCTCTGTACAATGAGCAGTTCTTC
CASSIDQGTSGRSLYNEQFF
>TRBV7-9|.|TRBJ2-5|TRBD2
TGTGCCAGCAACGTGGGATCGGGGGGACAAGAGACCCAGTACTTC
CASNVGSGGQETQYF